The T cell receptor beta chain described here comes from a study of blood T cell repertoires in COVID-19. Study at large: COVID-19 samples, acute and convalescent, were from the United States, Italy and Spain.

The table lists this clone with a count of one. Germline lookup yields CDR1 SGHAT and CDR2 FQNNGV. This CDR3 has 14 amino acids. Trimming left V 4 bases short and J 1 base short, with 9 bases between. Source study methods: Reference gene primer amplification yielded estimated nucleated cell counts. Sequencing used immunoSEQ multiplex PCR; TCRdb keeps in-frame clones, though not all of them. That table supplies the V and J calls and clone size; D and trimming were determined from the DNA. The sample lists some 120,000 clones, 80% to 85% occurring once. This clonotype was obtained from a man in his 70s with acute or convalescent COVID-19. V gene TRBV11-2 combines with J gene TRBJ2-3, with a weak D call TRBD1 (6 bases). Sequences were obtained from peripheral blood. Here the CDR3 reads CASSWGQGTDTQYF. The CDR3 DNA follows: TGTGCCAGCAGCTGGGGGCAGGGCACAGATACGCAGTATTTT.